The clone carrying this T cell receptor beta chain was seen more than once but under ten times. The assay was immunoSEQ multiplex PCR, and TCRdb's table has in-frame clones only and misses some. Of around 88,000 clones in the sample, around three quarters were seen once. Trimming removed 8 bases at V and 6 bases at J, with 14 bases between. CDR1 and CDR2 from the germline V gene are SNHLY and FYNNEI. The CDR3 totals 12 residues. The data originate from a study of blood T cell repertoires in COVID-19. Material: peripheral blood. J is TRBJ2-7 and V is TRBV2, with D possibly matching TRBD2 (5 bases). The sequence came from a man aged 45-65 years who had recovered from COVID-19. CDR3 region: CASHPLGSEQYF. The CDR3 DNA follows: TGTGCCAGCCATCCCTTGGGGAGCGAGCAGTACTTC.